These 21 T cell receptor beta chains were sequenced from one sample in a study of shared clonotypes between healthy human individuals. Here immunoSEQ multiplex PCR was the method, and the copy in TCRdb shows in-frame clones only, minus some. The sample yields 2 million to 2.5 million clones, approximately 95% seen once. The sequenced material came from naive CD4+ T cells from PBMCs. Specified subset: CD45RA+ positively selected. Receptor source: a man between 18 and 35 years old in good health. Some clones in this sample may be carry-over from other donors' samples.

CDR3 region: CASSGRGLAKNIQYF. Written as DNA, the CDR3 is TGTGCCAGCTCAGGCAGGGGGCTGGCCAAAAACATTCAGTACTTC. The rearrangement joins TRBV18 to TRBJ2-4; 8 bases line up with TRBD1. Germline lookup yields CDR1 KGHSH and CDR2 LQKENI. V shed 5 bases, J shed 1 base, and the junction held 4 bases outside the gene matches. This CDR3 spans 15 amino acids. The variable domain in full, with the rest retrieved from reference TRBV18 and TRBJ2-4, is NAGVMQNPRHLVRRRGQEARLRCSPMKGHSHVYWYRQLPEEGLKFMVYLQKENIIDESGMPKERFSAEFPKEGPSILRIQQVVRGDSAAYFCASSGRGLAKNIQYFGAGTRLSVL.

The chain joins TRBV28 to TRBJ2-7; 8 bases line up with TRBD1. V lost 7 bases and J lost 4; bases outside the gene matches: 12. CDR3 length: 15 residues. Germline V lookup: CDR1 MDHEN, CDR2 SYDVKM. Written as DNA, the CDR3 is TGTGCCAGCACCCCCCGGGACAGGTCCTTTTACGAGCAGTACTTC. Amino acid sequence: CASTPRDRSFYEQYF. Full variable domain (rest looked up from reference TRBV28 and TRBJ2-7): DVKVTQSSRYLVKRTGEKVFLECVQDMDHENMFWYRQDPGLGLRLIYFSYDVKMKEKGDIPEGYSVSREKKERFSLILESASTNQTSMYLCASTPRDRSFYEQYFGPGTRLTVT.

This chain links TRBV5-1 with TRBJ2-7, with 8 bases identical to TRBD1. In germline, CDR1 is SGHRS, CDR2 YFSETQ. V shed 4 bases and J 3 bases; nucleotides not matched to a gene: 6. The CDR3 is 14 residues long. The CDR3 region is CASSSGQGRYEQYF. CDR3 DNA sequence: TGCGCCAGCAGCAGCGGACAGGGACGCTACGAGCAGTACTTC.

This sequence joins TRBV30 and TRBJ1-3; D is uncertain. The ends were cut back, 0 bases at V and 0 bases at J, with 6 bases in the middle. Germline CDR1 is GTSNPN and CDR2 is SVGIG (reference sequence). The CDR3 has 14 amino acids. For the CDR3, the DNA is TGTGCCTGGAGTGTAAGGCTCTCTGGAAACACCATATATTTT. Its protein is CAWSVRLSGNTIYF.

V and J are TRBV28 and TRBJ2-7; D call uncertain. Trimming took 2 bases from V and 4 from J, leaving 18 bases between them. The V gene's germline CDR1 is MDHEN and CDR2 SYDVKM. The CDR3 runs 16 residues. The CDR3 bases are TGTGCCAGCAGTTTAAATCTTCGGGCGGAAGATTACGAGCAGTACTTC. It specifies CASSLNLRAEDYEQYF.

This rearrangement joins TRBV7-8 to TRBJ1-2, with 8 bases matching TRBD1. This CDR3 is built from 14 residues. From germline, CDR1 is SGHVS and CDR2 FQNEAQ. The J segment lost 5 bases and the V segment lost 5 bases, leaving 7 bases of the junction unmatched. The CDR3 loop is CASSPTGEGYGYTF. CDR3 bases: TGTGCCAGCAGCCCGACAGGGGAGGGTTATGGCTACACCTTC.

Concerning this clone: Other DNA sequences in this specimen translate into the identical CDR3. V gene TRBV19 combines with J gene TRBJ1-2; TRBD1 might be the D (6 bases). V was clipped by 2 bases and J by 4 bases, with 8 bases between them. The CDR3 covers 13 residues. Germline CDR1 LNHDA, CDR2 SQIVND (reference sequence). The CDR3 loop is CASSITGTYGYTF. CDR3 DNA: TGTGCCAGTAGTATAACAGGGACCTATGGCTACACCTTC. The entire variable domain, with the rest obtained from reference TRBV19 and TRBJ1-2, is as follows: DGGITQSPKYLFRKEGQNVTLSCEQNLNHDAMYWYRQDPGQGLRLIYYSQIVNDFQKGDIAEGYSVSREKKESFPLTVTSAQKNPTAFYLCASSITGTYGYTFGSGTRLTVV.

The chain is built from TRBV4-2 and TRBJ2-1; 10 nucleotides agree with TRBD2. The trim removed 3 bases at V and 4 bases at J, leaving 12 bases unmatched. CDR3 length: 18 residues. CDR1 and CDR2 from the germline V gene are LGHNA and YNFKEQ. DNA of the CDR3: TGTGCCAGCAGCCACAGGATCTTAAGCGGGAGGGCGTACAATGAGCAGTTCTTC. This sequence encodes CASSHRILSGRAYNEQFF.

This clone appeared a single time. The rearrangement links TRBV6-1 to TRBJ2-7; D possibly corresponds to TRBD1 (5 bases). In germline, CDR1 is MNHNS, CDR2 SASEGT. The CDR3 sequence is 14 residues long. Trimming stripped 6 bases from V and 2 bases from J, with 14 bases between. CDR3 DNA: TGTGCCAGCAGCCTCGTCGACAGACCCTACGAGCAGTACTTC. Residues: CASSLVDRPYEQYF.

The V and J genes are TRBV4-2 and TRBJ1-2; D might be TRBD1 (5 bases). Trimming stripped 1 base from V and 3 bases from J, with 9 bases between. Germline CDR1 is LGHNA and CDR2 is YNFKEQ. This CDR3 has 14 residues. CDR3 DNA sequence: TGTGCCAGCAGCCAAGGAGGGGTTTACTATGGCTACACCTTC. Residues: CASSQGGVYYGYTF.

CDR3 loop: CASSSHGPGTAQETQYF. CDR3 DNA: TGTGCCAGCAGTTCCCACGGCCCCGGGACAGCACAAGAGACCCAGTACTTC. The rearrangement joins TRBV28 to TRBJ2-5; 7 positions match TRBD1. The CDR3 length is 17 residues. Germline values: CDR1 MDHEN, CDR2 SYDVKM. J gave up 2 bases and V 4 bases, and 13 bases lay outside the gene matches.

This clone turned up a few times. This CDR3 is CASSLEGVRAFF. In DNA, the CDR3 is TGTGCCAGCAGCTTAGAGGGGGTGAGAGCTTTCTTT. The rearrangement joins TRBV7-9 to TRBJ1-1, with a possible D match to TRBD1 (6 bases). V was shortened by 1 base and J by 10 bases, with 10 bases between the two germline ends. This CDR3 has 12 amino acids. CDR1 is SEHNR and CDR2 is FQNEAQ in the germline V gene (reference sequence).

As to this clone: The same CDR3 arises from other DNA sequences in this sample as well. V and J are TRBV18 and TRBJ1-5, with D possibly matching TRBD1 (6 bases). Germline assignment: CDR1 KGHSH and CDR2 LQKENI. Trimming took 1 base from V and 1 from J, leaving 8 bases between them. The CDR3 spans 15 residues. CDR3 bases: TGTGCCAGCTCACCACTCCAGGGGAGCAATCAGCCCCAGCATTTT. Protein sequence: CASSPLQGSNQPQHF.

This chain uses TRBV4-2 with TRBJ1-1; no clear D. The CDR3 covers 16 residues. Germline V gene lookup returns CDR1 LGHNA and CDR2 YNFKEQ. V lost 0 bases to trimming and J lost 0 bases, with 11 bases between them. The CDR3, as DNA: TGTGCCAGCAGCCAAGATACGTCAGGTCTGAACACTGAAGCTTTCTTT. This gives the protein CASSQDTSGLNTEAFF.

The chain employs TRBV14 and TRBJ1-3; 7 nucleotides line up with TRBD1. Germline V gene data show CDR1 as SGHDN and CDR2 as FVKESK. The CDR3 loop spans 14 amino acids. After removal of 5 bases from V and 6 bases from J, the junction contained 7 bases not matched to a gene. CDR3 coding DNA: TGTGCCAGCAGCATCGGGACAGTTCTAAACACCATATATTTT. It encodes CASSIGTVLNTIYF.

A single count supports this clone. This chain connects TRBV5-1 to TRBJ2-4; D is tentatively TRBD1 or TRBD2 (6 bases each). Germline lookup yields CDR1 SGHRS and CDR2 YFSETQ. Trimming cost V 4 bases and J 2 bases, with 19 bases left between them. This CDR3 comprises 17 residues. As DNA, the CDR3 is TGCGCCAGCAGCCGACATTTCCCTGGGGGGCCCAAAAACATTCAGTACTTC. Residues: CASSRHFPGGPKNIQYF.

This clone was found once. CDR3 in amino acids: CASSPRQGFDEQYF. In DNA form, the CDR3 reads TGTGCCAGCAGCCCCCGACAGGGGTTCGACGAGCAGTACTTC. The chain couples TRBV9 to TRBJ2-7; 8 nucleotides align to TRBD1. Germline V CDR1 and CDR2: SGDLS, YYNGEE. V shed 4 bases, J shed 5 bases, and the junction held 8 bases outside the gene matches. CDR3 length equals 14 residues.

This clone has just one count. This chain uses TRBV7-8 with TRBJ2-5; tentatively, D is TRBD1 or TRBD2 (5 bases each). CDR3 length equals 16 residues. Per the germline V gene, CDR1 is SGHVS and CDR2 is FQNEAQ. Deletions cut 3 bases from V and 2 bases from J, with 16 bases between. The CDR3 nucleotides are TGTGCCAGCAGCTTGGGACCGTCCGTCCTACAAGAGACCCAGTACTTC. Encoded protein: CASSLGPSVLQETQYF.

This sequence joins TRBV27 and TRBJ1-4; D is undetermined. V dropped 6 bases and J dropped 5 bases, with 10 bases sitting between them. The CDR3 consists of 13 residues. Per the germline V gene, CDR1 is MNHEY and CDR2 is SMNVEV (reference sequence). The CDR3 loop reads CASSPILNEKLFF. The CDR3 coding sequence is TGTGCCAGCAGCCCCATCCTAAATGAAAAACTGTTTTTT.

The chain employs TRBV6-1 and TRBJ1-4; a weak D match, TRBD1 (5 bases). The V gene lost 4 bases and the J gene lost 7 bases, with 10 bases spanning the gap. Germline V lookup: CDR1 MNHNS, CDR2 SASEGT. The CDR3 is 13 residues long. The CDR3 DNA is TGTGCCAGCAGTGGGGGCGCGGTTGAAAAACTGTTTTTT. Translated: CASSGGAVEKLFF.

This chain uses TRBV28 with TRBJ2-5, with TRBD1 matching 10 bases. The J segment lost 3 bases and the V segment lost 6 bases, leaving 10 bases of the junction unmatched. Germline loops: CDR1 MDHEN, CDR2 SYDVKM. CDR3 size: 16 residues. The CDR3 bases are TGTGCCAGCAGAGGTACGACCGGGACAGGGGAAGAGACCCAGTACTTC. This gives the protein CASRGTTGTGEETQYF.